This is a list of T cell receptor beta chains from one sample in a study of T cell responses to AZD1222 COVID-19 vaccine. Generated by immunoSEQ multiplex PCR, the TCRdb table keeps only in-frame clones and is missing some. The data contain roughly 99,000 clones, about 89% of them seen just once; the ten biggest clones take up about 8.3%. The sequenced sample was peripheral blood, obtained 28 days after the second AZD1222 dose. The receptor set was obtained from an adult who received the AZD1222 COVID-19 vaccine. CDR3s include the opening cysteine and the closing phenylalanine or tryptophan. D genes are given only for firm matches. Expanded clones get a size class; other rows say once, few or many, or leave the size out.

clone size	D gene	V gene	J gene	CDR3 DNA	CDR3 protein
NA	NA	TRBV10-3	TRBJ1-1	TGTGCCATCAGTGTAGAGACGGGGAACACTGAAGCTTTCTTT	CAISVETGNTEAFF
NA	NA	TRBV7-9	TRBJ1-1	TGTGCCAGCAGCCCCCGGCCAGGAACGAACACTGAAGCTTTCTTT	CASSPRPGTNTEAFF
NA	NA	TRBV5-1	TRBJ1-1	TGCGCCAGCACCCGGGAGGGGGGCAATACTGAAGCTTTCTTT	CASTREGGNTEAFF
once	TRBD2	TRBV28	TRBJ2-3	TGTGCCAGCAGTTTGGCCTGGGTAAGCGGGAGGAGGATCACAGATACGCAGTATTTT	CASSLAWVSGRRITDTQYF
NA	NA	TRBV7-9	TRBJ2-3	TGTGCCAGCAGCTTCGGACTAAGCACAGATACGCAGTATTTT	CASSFGLSTDTQYF
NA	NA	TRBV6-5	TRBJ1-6	TGTGCCAGCAGTTACTCACGAGAGGGTAATTCACCCCTCCACTTT	CASSYSREGNSPLHF
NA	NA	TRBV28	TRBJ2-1	TGTGCCAGCAGTTTCCAGGACGGGGTGGTGAATGAGCAGTTCTTC	CASSFQDGVVNEQFF
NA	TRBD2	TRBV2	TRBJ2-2	TGTGCCAGCAGTGAAACAGCGGGAAGGACCGGGGAGCTGTTTTTT	CASSETAGRTGELFF
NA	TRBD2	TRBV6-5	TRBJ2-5	TGTGCCACAGTAGAACAAGCGGGGGTAAGAGAGACCCAGTACTTC	CATVEQAGVRETQYF
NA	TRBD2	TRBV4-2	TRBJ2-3	TGTGCCAGCAGCCCGACTAGCGGGAGGGCCAGAGATACGCAGTATTTT	CASSPTSGRARDTQYF
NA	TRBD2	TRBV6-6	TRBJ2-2	TGTGCCAGCAGCAACATCGGGGGGGGTAACACCGGGGAGCTGTTTTTT	CASSNIGGGNTGELFF
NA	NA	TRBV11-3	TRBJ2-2	TGTGCCAGCAGCTTGGGGGGTACGAACACCGGGGAGCTGTTTTTT	CASSLGGTNTGELFF
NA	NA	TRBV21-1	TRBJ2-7	TGTGCCAGCAGTATAACGGGCGAGTCCTACGAGCAGTACTTC	CASSITGESYEQYF
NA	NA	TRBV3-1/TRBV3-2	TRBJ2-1	TGTGCCAGCTCCCCCTTAAAGCGCCCTGATGAGCAGTTCTTC	CASSPLKRPDEQFF
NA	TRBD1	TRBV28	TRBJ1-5	TGTGCCAGCAGGTCATGGGGGACAGGTGCGCATGGTCAGCCCCAGCATTTT	CASRSWGTGAHGQPQHF
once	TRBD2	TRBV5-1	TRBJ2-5	TGCGCCAGCAGCTCACCAGGGTGGGCTAGCGGGAGTCCAGAGACCCAGTACTTC	CASSSPGWASGSPETQYF